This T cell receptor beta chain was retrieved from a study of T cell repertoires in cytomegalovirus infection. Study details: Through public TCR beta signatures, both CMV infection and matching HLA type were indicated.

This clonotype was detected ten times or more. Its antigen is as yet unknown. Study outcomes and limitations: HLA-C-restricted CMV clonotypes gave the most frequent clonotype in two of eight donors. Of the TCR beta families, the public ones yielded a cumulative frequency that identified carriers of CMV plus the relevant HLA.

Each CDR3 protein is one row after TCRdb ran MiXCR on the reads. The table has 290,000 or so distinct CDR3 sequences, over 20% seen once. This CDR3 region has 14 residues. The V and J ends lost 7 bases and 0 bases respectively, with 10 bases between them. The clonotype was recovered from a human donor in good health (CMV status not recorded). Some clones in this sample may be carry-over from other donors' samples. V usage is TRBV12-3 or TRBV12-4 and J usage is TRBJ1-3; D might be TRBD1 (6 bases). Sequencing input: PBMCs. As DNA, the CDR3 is TGTGCCAGCAACCGGGACATCTCTGGAAACACCATATATTTT. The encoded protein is CASNRDISGNTIYF.